This TCR beta chain was sequenced in a study of cytomegalovirus exposure and HLA in healthy donors. Study outcomes and limitations: Presence/absence analyses treated sequencing depth as roughly uniform across donors. When analyzed later, a missense DCLRE1C variant was found to be linked to TCR beta V- and J-gene trimming.

As for this clone: Its antigen is undetermined.

The PCR employed 60 Vbeta primers together with 13 Jbeta primers. Profiled with immunoSEQ multiplex PCR; TCRdb holds only in-frame clones, not every one. The data contain roughly 63,000 clones, roughly 70% of them singletons. Germline loops: CDR1 LGHNT, CDR2 FRNRAP. V lost 8 bases, J lost 2 bases, and 11 bases stayed unmatched. CDR3 length: 15 amino acids. Source material: PBMCs. The clonotype originates from a man aged 45-60 years in good health and CMV-seropositive. The chain uses TRBV12-5 and TRBJ1-1; 7 bases line up with TRBD1. CDR3 coding DNA: TGTGCTAGTTCACCGAACAGGGGAATCAACACTGAAGCTTTCTTT. Translation: CASSPNRGINTEAFF. The variable domain in full, completed from reference TRBV12-5 and TRBJ1-1, reads DARVTQTPRHKVTEMGQEVTMRCQPILGHNTVFWYRQTMMQGLELLAYFRNRAPLDDSGMPKDRFSAEMPDATLATLKIQPSEPRDSAVYFCASSPNRGINTEAFFGQGTRLTVV.